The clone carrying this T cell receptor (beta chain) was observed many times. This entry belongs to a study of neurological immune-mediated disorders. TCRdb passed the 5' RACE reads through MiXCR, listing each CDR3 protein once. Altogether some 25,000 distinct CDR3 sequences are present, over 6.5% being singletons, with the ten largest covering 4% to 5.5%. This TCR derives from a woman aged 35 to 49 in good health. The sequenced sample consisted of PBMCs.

CDR3 region: CASRYRDQPQHF. The CDR3 DNA is TGTGCCAGCAGATACAGGGATCAGCCCCAGCATTTT. The rearrangement links TRBV12-3 or TRBV12-4 to TRBJ1-5; tentative D call: TRBD1 (6 bases). V lost 6 bases, J lost 5 bases, and 8 bases lay in between. The CDR3 consists of 12 residues.